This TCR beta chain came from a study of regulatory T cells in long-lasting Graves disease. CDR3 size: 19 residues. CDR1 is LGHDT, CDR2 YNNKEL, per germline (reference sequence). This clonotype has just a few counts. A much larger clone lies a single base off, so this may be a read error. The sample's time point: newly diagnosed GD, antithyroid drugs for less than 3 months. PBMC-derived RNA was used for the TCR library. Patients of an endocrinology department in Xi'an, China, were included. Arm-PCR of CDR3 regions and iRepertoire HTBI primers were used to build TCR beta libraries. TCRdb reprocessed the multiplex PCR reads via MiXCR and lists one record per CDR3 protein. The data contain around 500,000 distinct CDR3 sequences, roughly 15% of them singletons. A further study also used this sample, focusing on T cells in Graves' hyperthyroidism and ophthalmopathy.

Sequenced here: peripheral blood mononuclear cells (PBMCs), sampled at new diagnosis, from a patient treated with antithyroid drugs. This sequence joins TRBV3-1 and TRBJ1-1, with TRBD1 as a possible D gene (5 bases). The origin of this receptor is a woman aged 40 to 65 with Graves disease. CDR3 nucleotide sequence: TGTGCCTGCAGCCCTCGCGGGGGTCAACCCCTCCCCGGACGCACTGAAGCTTTCTTT. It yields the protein CACSPRGGQPLPGRTEAFF.